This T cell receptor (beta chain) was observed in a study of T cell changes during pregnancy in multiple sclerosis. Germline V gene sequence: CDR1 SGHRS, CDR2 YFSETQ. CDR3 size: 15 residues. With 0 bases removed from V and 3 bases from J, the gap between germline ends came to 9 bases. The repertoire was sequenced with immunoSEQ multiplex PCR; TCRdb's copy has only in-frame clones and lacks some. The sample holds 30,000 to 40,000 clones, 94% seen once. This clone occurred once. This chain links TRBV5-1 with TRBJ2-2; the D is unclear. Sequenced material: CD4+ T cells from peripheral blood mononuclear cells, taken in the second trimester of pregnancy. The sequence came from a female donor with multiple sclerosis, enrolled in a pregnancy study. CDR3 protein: CASSLASVYTGELFF. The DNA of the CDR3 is TGCGCCAGCAGCTTGGCCAGCGTCTACACCGGGGAGCTGTTTTTT.